The rows below give T cell receptor beta chains drawn from one sample of a study of cytomegalovirus exposure and HLA in healthy donors. Here immunoSEQ multiplex PCR was the method, and the copy in TCRdb shows in-frame clones only, minus some. The repertoire consists of roughly 140,000 clones, with over 70% occurring once and the leading ten covering 2.8%. The sequencing sample was made of PBMCs. These receptors were collected from a male donor in good health and CMV-seronegative. Each CDR3 is given with its conserved first and last residue. D genes are given only for firm matches. A clone size is listed for some rows: how often the clone was seen (once, few, many), or a class if it is expanded.

TRBV4-3	TRBJ2-3	once	TRBD2	TGCGCCAGCAGCCAAGATTCGGGACTAGCGGGGTTTACAGATACGCAGTATTTT	CASSQDSGLAGFTDTQYF
TRBV15	TRBJ1-2	.	.	TGTGCCACCAGCAGAGGGCGGGGGGCCGCCAACTATGGCTACACCTTC	CATSRGRGAANYGYTF
TRBV2	TRBJ2-1	.	TRBD2	TGTGCCAGCGGTATTGGACTAGGTTTTTACAATGAGCAGTTCTTC	CASGIGLGFYNEQFF
TRBV6-6	TRBJ1-5	.	TRBD1	TGTGCCAGCAGTTACCTCGACAGGGGGAATCAGCCCCAGCATTTT	CASSYLDRGNQPQHF
TRBV28	TRBJ1-2	.	.	TGTGCCAGCAGTTCTTACGAGGGGGAGAACTTCTATGGCTACACCTTC	CASSSYEGENFYGYTF
TRBV27	TRBJ2-7	.	.	TGTGCCAGCAGTTTATCCAGAGGTTACGAGCAGTACTTC	CASSLSRGYEQYF
TRBV25-1	TRBJ2-3	few	TRBD1	TGTGCCAGCAGTGAGAGACAGGGTATGGATACGCAGTATTTT	CASSERQGMDTQYF
TRBV4-1	TRBJ2-7	.	TRBD1	TGCGCCAGCAGCCAAGGGCGAGAGGGGGCGCGGGACGAGCAGTACTTC	CASSQGREGARDEQYF
TRBV29-1	TRBJ1-1	.	TRBD1	TGCAGCGTCAAATCTCAGACAGGGGTGGTCACTGAAGCTTTCTTT	CSVKSQTGVVTEAFF
TRBV19	TRBJ2-7	.	TRBD2	TGTGCCAGCCAACACGGGGGGACCGAGCAGTACTTC	CASQHGGTEQYF
TRBV10-2	TRBJ2-7	.	.	TGCGCCAGCAGCCGGGACTGGAACTACGAGCAGTACTTC	CASSRDWNYEQYF
TRBV6-6	TRBJ2-3	.	TRBD2	TGTGCCAGCAGTTACCAGCCCAGCGGGAGGACAGATACGCAGTATTTT	CASSYQPSGRTDTQYF
TRBV5-6	TRBJ1-2	few	.	TGTGCCAGCAGCCTGCATAGAAGTGGTGGCTACACCTTC	CASSLHRSGGYTF
TRBV19	TRBJ2-5	.	.	TGTGCCAGTAGTATAGGGAAGATAACAGACGCCCAGTACTTC	CASSIGKITDAQYF
TRBV5-1	TRBJ1-6	.	.	TGCGCCAGCAGACAGGGAGTGGATTCACCCCTCCACTTT	CASRQGVDSPLHF
TRBV19	TRBJ1-5	.	.	TGTGCCAGCCGGGGATTGAGCAATCAGCCCCAGCATTTT	CASRGLSNQPQHF
TRBV7-2	TRBJ1-5	.	.	TGTGCCAGCAGCTTAGTCAGCGACAATCAGCCCCAGCATTTT	CASSLVSDNQPQHF
TRBV28	TRBJ2-5	.	TRBD2	TGTGCCAGCAGTTTAGGTCTAGCGGGGGCGGAGACCCAGTACTTC	CASSLGLAGAETQYF
TRBV19	TRBJ1-5	once	TRBD1	TGTGCCAGTAGTATAGAACAGGGGACATGGGGATATGGTCAGCCCCAGCATTTT	CASSIEQGTWGYGQPQHF
TRBV4-2	TRBJ1-2	once	TRBD1	TGTGCCAGCAGCCAAGTCGGACAGGGGGTTCATGGCTACACCTTC	CASSQVGQGVHGYTF
TRBV4-3	TRBJ2-1	.	TRBD1	TGCGCCAGCAGCCAGGAAAACAGGGGGCTGGTGGATGAGCAGTTCTTC	CASSQENRGLVDEQFF
TRBV5-6	TRBJ2-7	.	TRBD1	TGTGCCAGCAGCTCCGGGACAGGGATCCGCGAGCAGTACTTC	CASSSGTGIREQYF